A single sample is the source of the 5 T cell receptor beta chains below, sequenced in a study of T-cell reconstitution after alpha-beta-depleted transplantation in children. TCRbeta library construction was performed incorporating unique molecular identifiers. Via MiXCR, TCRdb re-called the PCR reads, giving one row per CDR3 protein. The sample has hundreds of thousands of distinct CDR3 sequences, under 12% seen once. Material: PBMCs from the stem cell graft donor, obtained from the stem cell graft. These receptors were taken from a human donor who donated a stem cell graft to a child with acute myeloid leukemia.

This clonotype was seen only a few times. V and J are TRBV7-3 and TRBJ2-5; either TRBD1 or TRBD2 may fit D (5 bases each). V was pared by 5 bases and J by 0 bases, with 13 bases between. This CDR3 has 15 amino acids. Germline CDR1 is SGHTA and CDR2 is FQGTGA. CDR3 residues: CASSKRDRNQETQYF. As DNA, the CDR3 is TGTGCCAGCAGCAAGAGGGACCGCAACCAAGAGACCCAGTACTTC.

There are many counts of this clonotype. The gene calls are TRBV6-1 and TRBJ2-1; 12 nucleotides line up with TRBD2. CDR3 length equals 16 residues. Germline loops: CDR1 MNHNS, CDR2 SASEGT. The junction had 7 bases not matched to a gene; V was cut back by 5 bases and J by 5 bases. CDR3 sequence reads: CASSTLAGGPNNEQFF. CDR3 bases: TGTGCCAGCAGTACCCTAGCGGGAGGGCCGAACAATGAGCAGTTCTTC.

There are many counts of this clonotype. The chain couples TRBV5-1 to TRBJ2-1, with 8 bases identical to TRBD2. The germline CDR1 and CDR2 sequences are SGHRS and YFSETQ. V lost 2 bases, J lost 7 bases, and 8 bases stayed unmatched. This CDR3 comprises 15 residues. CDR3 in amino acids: CASSLGTSEANEQFF. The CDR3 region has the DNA TGCGCCAGCAGCTTAGGGACTAGTGAGGCGAATGAGCAGTTCTTC.

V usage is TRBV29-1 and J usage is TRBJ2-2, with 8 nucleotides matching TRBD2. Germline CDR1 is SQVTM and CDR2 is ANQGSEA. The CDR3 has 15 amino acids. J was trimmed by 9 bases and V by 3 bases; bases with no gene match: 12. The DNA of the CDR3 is TGCAGCGTTGATCTATTGGTAGCGGGGCGAAGGGAGCTGTTTTTT. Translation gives CSVDLLVAGRRELFF.

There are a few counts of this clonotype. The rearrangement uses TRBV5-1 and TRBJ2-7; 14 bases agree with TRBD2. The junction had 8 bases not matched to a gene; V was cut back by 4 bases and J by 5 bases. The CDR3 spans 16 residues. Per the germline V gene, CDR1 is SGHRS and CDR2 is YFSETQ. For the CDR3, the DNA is TGCGCCAGCAGCGCTACTGGACTAGCGGGAGGTGACGAGCAGTACTTC. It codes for CASSATGLAGGDEQYF. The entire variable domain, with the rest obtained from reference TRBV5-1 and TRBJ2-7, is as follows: KAGVTQTPRYLIKTRGQQVTLSCSPISGHRSVSWYQQTPGQGLQFLFEYFSETQRNKGNFPGRFSGRQFSNSRSEMNVSTLELGDSALYLCASSATGLAGGDEQYFGPGTRLTVT.